The next 27 T cell receptor beta chains were all read from a single sample in a study of T cell responses to AZD1222 COVID-19 vaccine. Sequencing was performed with immunoSEQ multiplex PCR; in TCRdb, only in-frame clones are kept and a portion is missing. The sample carries tens of thousands of clones, 65% to 85% recorded once. This material consisted of peripheral blood, taken on day 0 of MenACWY control vaccination. The receptors here all came from an adult in good health.

This clone has just one count. The chain joins TRBV5-4 to TRBJ2-3; 10 bases align to TRBD2. Germline CDR1 SGHNT, CDR2 YYREEE (reference sequence). The length of the CDR3 is 15 residues. The ends lost 3 bases at V and 3 bases at J; junction bases unmatched: 4. CDR3 in DNA: TGTGCCAGCAGCTCAGCTAGCGGGAGAACAGATACGCAGTATTTT. Translation gives CASSSASGRTDTQYF.

The rearrangement uses TRBV6-5 and TRBJ2-7; 9 nucleotides line up with TRBD1. Germline V lookup: CDR1 MNHEY, CDR2 SVGAGI. J gave up 5 bases and V 6 bases, and 8 bases lay outside the gene matches. This CDR3 has 14 amino acids. CDR3 sequence reads: CASRPWGQGNEQYV. The CDR3 coding sequence is TGTGCCAGCAGGCCATGGGGACAGGGAAACGAGCAGTACGTC.

A word on this clone: Mismatch with germline at one junction end may stem from a read error. The chain combines TRBV19 with TRBJ1-5; D unresolved. CDR1 is LNHDA and CDR2 is SQIVND in the germline V gene (reference sequence). CDR3 length: 14 residues. DNA of the CDR3: TGTGCCAGCCTTGGGCAAACATTCAATCGGCCCCAGCATTTT. It encodes CASLGQTFNRPQHF.

The chain carries TRBV6-5 and TRBJ2-7, with 11 bases identical to TRBD1. J gave up 1 base and V 10 bases, and 9 bases lay outside the gene matches. The CDR3 length is 15 residues. Per the germline V gene, CDR1 is MNHEY and CDR2 is SVGAGI. The CDR3: CANLPGQGVSYEQYV. The CDR3 nucleotides read TGTGCCAATTTACCGGGACAGGGGGTTTCCTACGAGCAGTACGTC.

The chain couples TRBV18 to TRBJ1-4, with D tentatively TRBD1 (5 bases). V was trimmed by 2 bases and J by 3 bases, leaving 7 bases between them. Germline V CDR1 and CDR2: KGHSH, LQKENI. CDR3 size: 14 residues. CDR3 coding DNA: TGTGCCAGCTCACCAGGGGCAGCTAATGAAAAACTGTTTTTT. Translated: CASSPGAANEKLFF.

The chain carries TRBV2 and TRBJ1-6; TRBD1 matches 10 bases. With V trimmed by 2 bases and J by 15 bases, 16 bases remained unmatched. CDR3 size: 17 residues. Germline V gene sequence: CDR1 SNHLY, CDR2 FYNNEI. The CDR3 protein is CASSEPGQGLSLTRLHF. CDR3 coding DNA: TGTGCCAGCAGTGAACCGGGACAGGGGCTATCCTTGACTCGCCTCCACTTT.

This chain links TRBV7-9 with TRBJ2-1, with 7 positions matching TRBD2. V gave up 5 bases and J gave up 6 bases; unmatched junction bases: 1. The CDR3 sequence is 12 residues long. Germline CDR1 SEHNR, CDR2 FQNEAQ (reference sequence). The CDR3 sequence is CASSGTTNEQFF. As DNA, the CDR3 is TGTGCCAGCAGCGGGACTACCAATGAGCAGTTCTTC.

The chain links TRBV5-1 to TRBJ2-7; 14 nucleotides line up with TRBD2. The CDR3 length is 17 residues. V shed 4 bases and J 1 base; nucleotides not matched to a gene: 7. Germline CDR1 SGHRS, CDR2 YFSETQ. The CDR3 loop is CASSTRTSGRRSYEQYF. The DNA for the CDR3 is TGCGCCAGCAGCACACGGACTAGCGGGAGGAGGTCCTACGAGCAGTACTTC.

Here the CDR3 reads CASSVPGTGSNTEAFF. The CDR3 region has the DNA TGCGCCAGCAGCGTTCCGGGGACAGGCTCGAACACTGAAGCTTTCTTT. V usage is TRBV5-1 and J usage is TRBJ1-1; 8 bases match TRBD1. The V gene end was trimmed by 4 bases and the J gene end by 1 base; junction bases not matched to a gene: 9. The germline V gene has CDR1 SGHRS and CDR2 YFSETQ. The CDR3 consists of 16 residues.

The chain couples TRBV7-9 to TRBJ1-2; weak D call: TRBD1 (5 bases). Germline V gives CDR1 SEHNR, CDR2 FQNEAQ (reference sequence). With 1 base removed from V and 8 bases from J, the gap between germline ends came to 14 bases. The CDR3 is 14 amino acids. In nucleotides, the CDR3 is TGTGCCAGCAGCTTAGGGTCAGGGCTAGGCGGCTACACCTTC. Amino acids: CASSLGSGLGGYTF.

The gene calls are TRBV7-2 and TRBJ2-5; unclear D gene. Deletions cut 2 bases from V and 4 bases from J, with 11 bases between. The CDR3 is 14 residues long. Germline-derived CDR1 and CDR2 are SGHTA and FQGNSA. For the CDR3, the DNA is TGTGCCAGCAGCTTATACGGGTCAGGAGAGACCCAGTACTTC. This translates into CASSLYGSGETQYF.

V gene TRBV28 combines with J gene TRBJ1-5; unclear D gene. Trimming stripped 6 bases from V and 0 bases from J, with 15 bases between. CDR1 is MDHEN and CDR2 is SYDVKM in the germline V gene. The CDR3 loop spans 16 amino acids. CDR3 sequence reads: CASSPTMTNSNQPQHF. Here the CDR3 DNA reads TGTGCCAGCAGCCCCACTATGACAAATAGCAATCAGCCCCAGCATTTT. Together with reference TRBV28 and TRBJ1-5, the CDR3 gives the full variable domain: DVKVTQSSRYLVKRTGEKVFLECVQDMDHENMFWYRQDPGLGLRLIYFSYDVKMKEKGDIPEGYSVSREKKERFSLILESASTNQTSMYLCASSPTMTNSNQPQHFGDGTRLSIL.

J is TRBJ2-7 and V is TRBV10-3; 8 bases match TRBD1. Germline trimming cut 6 bases from V and 5 bases from J; bases unmatched to any gene: 9. In germline, CDR1 is ENHRY, CDR2 SYGVKD. This CDR3 has 14 residues. The CDR3 region is CAIRADREIDEQYF. The DNA of the CDR3 is TGTGCCATCAGAGCGGACAGGGAAATCGACGAGCAGTACTTC.

This chain connects TRBV15 to TRBJ1-1, with unresolved D. The V and J ends lost 1 base and 6 bases respectively, with 9 bases between them. This CDR3 spans 13 amino acids. The germline CDR1 and CDR2 sequences are LNHNV and YYDKDF (reference sequence). The CDR3 is CATSRVGSAEAFF. The CDR3 nucleotides read TGTGCCACCAGCAGAGTCGGCAGTGCTGAAGCTTTCTTT.

V usage is TRBV4-1 and J usage is TRBJ1-1, with D tentatively TRBD1 (5 bases). The CDR3 extends over 16 amino acids. The V end was cut by 3 bases, the J end by 6 bases, with 20 bases between. The germline gives CDR1 MGHRA, CDR2 YSYEKL. CDR3 loop: CASSQPLRGEGPEAFF. DNA of the CDR3: TGCGCCAGCAGCCAGCCCCTCCGGGGGGAAGGCCCTGAAGCTTTCTTT.

This clone was recorded at least ten times. V gene TRBV7-8 combines with J gene TRBJ1-2; D perhaps matches TRBD1 (6 bases). The germline CDR1 and CDR2 sequences are SGHVS and FQNEAQ. The CDR3 consists of 13 residues. V gave up 3 bases and J gave up 8 bases, with 13 bases separating them. The CDR3 DNA reads as TGTGCCAGCAGCTTGAACAGGGCTGGCGGCTACACCTTC. It encodes CASSLNRAGGYTF.

On this clone itself: An end of the junction does not agree with germline; a read error may underlie this. The gene calls are TRBV9 and TRBJ2-5; D unresolved. The length of the CDR3 is 14 residues. Germline assignment: CDR1 SGDLS and CDR2 YYNGEE. The CDR3 region has the DNA TGTGCCAACAGCGCCGACACCTCGCAAGAGACCCAGTACTTC. Its protein product is CANSADTSQETQYF.

This chain joins TRBV2 and TRBJ2-7; D not certain. V dropped 4 bases and J dropped 6 bases, with 7 bases sitting between them. This CDR3 region has 11 residues. Germline V gene lookup returns CDR1 SNHLY and CDR2 FYNNEI. As DNA, the CDR3 is TGTGCCAGCAGTGCAACTCTCGAGCAGTACTTC. It translates to CASSATLEQYF.

The rearrangement links TRBV5-6 to TRBJ2-2; the D gene could be TRBD1 or TRBD2 (7 bases each). This CDR3 region has 15 residues. V dropped 4 bases and J dropped 4 bases, with 14 bases sitting between them. The germline V gene encodes CDR1 SGHDT and CDR2 YYEEEE. This CDR3 is CASSGGDRSTGELFF. The CDR3 DNA follows: TGTGCCAGCAGCGGGGGGGACAGATCCACCGGGGAGCTGTTTTTT.

This clone showed up just a few times. The chain couples TRBV6-6 to TRBJ1-3; a weak D match, TRBD1 (6 bases). Trimming removed 6 bases from V and 1 base from J, with 10 bases in between. This CDR3 contains 14 residues. Germline V gives CDR1 MNHNY, CDR2 SVGAGI (reference sequence). The chain's CDR3 is CASSRGESGNTIYF. Here the CDR3 DNA reads TGTGCCAGCAGCAGGGGCGAATCTGGAAACACCATATATTTT.

Only a few counts were recorded for this clone. J is TRBJ2-2 and V is TRBV19; 8 bases map to TRBD1. There are 15 residues in the CDR3. Germline trimming cut 3 bases from V and 4 bases from J; bases unmatched to any gene: 4. In germline, CDR1 is LNHDA, CDR2 SQIVND (reference sequence). The CDR3 protein is CASSIRTGTTGELFF. As DNA, the CDR3 is TGTGCCAGTAGTATCAGGACAGGGACCACCGGGGAGCTGTTTTTT.

This clone has a single count. V and J are TRBV29-1 and TRBJ2-4, with 10 bases aligning to TRBD2. Germline loops: CDR1 SQVTM, CDR2 ANQGSEA. V gave up 5 bases and J gave up 1 base; unmatched junction bases: 5. CDR3 length: 15 residues. The CDR3 DNA sequence: TGCAGCGTTTCGAGCGGGGGGGGCGCCAAAAACATTCAGTACTTC. Residues: CSVSSGGGAKNIQYF.

Relative to its sample, this clone is medium-sized. The rearrangement links TRBV6-5 to TRBJ1-2; D gene ambiguous. Germline assignment: CDR1 MNHEY and CDR2 SVGAGI. The germline V and J ends were trimmed by 7 bases and 4 bases, with 13 bases remaining between them. This CDR3 is 13 amino acids long. In DNA, the CDR3 is TGTGCCAGCATCGGATCGGGTAGCTATGGCTACACCTTC. Translating gives CASIGSGSYGYTF.

The chain combines TRBV30 with TRBJ2-2; 11 bases map to TRBD1. With 4 bases clipped from V and 6 bases from J, the junction kept 4 bases outside the gene matches. Germline CDR1 is GTSNPN and CDR2 is SVGIG (reference sequence). The CDR3 covers 14 residues. This chain's CDR3 is CAWTLDRGPGELFF. DNA of the CDR3: TGTGCCTGGACCTTGGACAGGGGGCCCGGGGAGCTGTTTTTT.

The chain joins TRBV6-6 to TRBJ2-3; maybe TRBD1 (6 bases). This CDR3 has 15 residues. Germline values: CDR1 MNHNY, CDR2 SVGAGI (reference sequence). V dropped 5 bases and J dropped 6 bases, with 18 bases sitting between them. CDR3 amino acids: CASSPKGVLLDTQYF. For the CDR3, the DNA is TGTGCCAGCAGTCCTAAGGGGGTCCTGTTGGATACGCAGTATTTT.

J is TRBJ1-2 and V is TRBV3-1 (or the pseudogene TRBV3-2), with 7 bases identical to TRBD1. Germline-derived CDR1 and CDR2 are LGHDT and YNNKEL (reference sequence). V lost 6 bases to trimming and J lost 4 bases; unmatched junction nucleotides: 2. The CDR3 totals 12 residues. In DNA, the CDR3 is TGTGCCAGCAGGGGGACAGTCTATGGCTACACCTTC. The encoded protein is CASRGTVYGYTF.

A note on this clone: An end of the junction differs from the germline gene, which may be a read error. The chain couples TRBV28 to TRBJ1-5; 9 positions agree with TRBD1. This CDR3 is built from 17 residues. The V gene's germline CDR1 is MDHEN and CDR2 SYDVKM. The CDR3 nucleotides are TGTGCCAGCAATTTAAGTCCGGGACAGGGACGGAATCAGCCCCAGCATTTT. Translating gives CASNLSPGQGRNQPQHF.